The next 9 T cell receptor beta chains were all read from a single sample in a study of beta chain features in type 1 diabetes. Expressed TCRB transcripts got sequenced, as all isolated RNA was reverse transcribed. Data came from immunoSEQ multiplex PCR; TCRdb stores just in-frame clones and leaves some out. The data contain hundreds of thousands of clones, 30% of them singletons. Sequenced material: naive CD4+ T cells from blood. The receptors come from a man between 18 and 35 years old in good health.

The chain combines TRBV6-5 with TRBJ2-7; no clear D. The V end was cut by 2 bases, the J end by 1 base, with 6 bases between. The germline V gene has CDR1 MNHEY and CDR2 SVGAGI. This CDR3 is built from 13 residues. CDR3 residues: CASSYGKSYEQYF. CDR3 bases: TGTGCCAGCAGTTACGGCAAGTCCTACGAGCAGTACTTC.

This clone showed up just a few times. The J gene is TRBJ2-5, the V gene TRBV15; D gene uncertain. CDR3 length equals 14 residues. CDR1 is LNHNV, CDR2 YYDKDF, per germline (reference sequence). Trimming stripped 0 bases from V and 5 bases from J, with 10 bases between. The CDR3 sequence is CATSRDVTWETQYF. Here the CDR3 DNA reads TGTGCCACCAGCAGAGATGTGACTTGGGAGACCCAGTACTTC. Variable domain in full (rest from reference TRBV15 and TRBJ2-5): DAMVIQNPRYQVTQFGKPVTLSCSQTLNHNVMYWYQQKSSQAPKLLFHYYDKDFNNEADTPDNFQSRRPNTSFCFLDIRSPGLGDTAMYLCATSRDVTWETQYFGPGTRLLVL.

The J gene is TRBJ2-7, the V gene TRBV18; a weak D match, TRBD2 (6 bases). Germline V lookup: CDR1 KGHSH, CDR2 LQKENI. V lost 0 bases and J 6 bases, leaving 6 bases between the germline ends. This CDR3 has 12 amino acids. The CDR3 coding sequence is TGTGCCAGCTCACCACCGGAGGGCGAGCAGTACTTC. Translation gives CASSPPEGEQYF.

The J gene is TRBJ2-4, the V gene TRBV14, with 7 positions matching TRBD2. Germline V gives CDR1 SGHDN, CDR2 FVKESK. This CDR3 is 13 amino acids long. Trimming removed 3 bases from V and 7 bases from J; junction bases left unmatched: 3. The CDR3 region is CASSHVGGNIQYF. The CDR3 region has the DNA TGTGCCAGCAGCCACGTGGGGGGGAACATTCAGTACTTC.

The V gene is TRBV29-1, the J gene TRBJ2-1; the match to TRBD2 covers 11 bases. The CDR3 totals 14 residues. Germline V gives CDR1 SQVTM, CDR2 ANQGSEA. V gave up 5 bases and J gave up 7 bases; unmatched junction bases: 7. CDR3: CSVRGRLAGNEQFF. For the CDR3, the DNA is TGCAGCGTTAGAGGGCGACTAGCGGGAAATGAGCAGTTCTTC.

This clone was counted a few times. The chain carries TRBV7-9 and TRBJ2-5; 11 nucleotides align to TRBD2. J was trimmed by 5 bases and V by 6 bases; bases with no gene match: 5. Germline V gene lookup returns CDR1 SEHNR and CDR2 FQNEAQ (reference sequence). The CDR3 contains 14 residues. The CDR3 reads CASSDSGRAETQYF. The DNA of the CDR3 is TGTGCCAGCAGTGATAGCGGGAGGGCGGAGACCCAGTACTTC.

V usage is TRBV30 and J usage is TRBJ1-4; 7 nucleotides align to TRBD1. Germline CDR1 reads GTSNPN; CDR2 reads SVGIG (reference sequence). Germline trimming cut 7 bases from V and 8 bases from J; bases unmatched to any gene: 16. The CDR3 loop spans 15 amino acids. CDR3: CALTTGQVVWEKLFF. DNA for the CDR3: TGTGCCTTAACTACAGGACAGGTCGTCTGGGAAAAACTGTTTTTT. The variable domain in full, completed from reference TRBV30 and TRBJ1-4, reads SQTIHQWPATLVQPVGSPLSLECTVEGTSNPNLYWYRQAAGRGLQLLFYSVGIGQISSEVPQNLSASRPQDRQFILSSKKLLLSDSGFYLCALTTGQVVWEKLFFGSGTQLSVL.

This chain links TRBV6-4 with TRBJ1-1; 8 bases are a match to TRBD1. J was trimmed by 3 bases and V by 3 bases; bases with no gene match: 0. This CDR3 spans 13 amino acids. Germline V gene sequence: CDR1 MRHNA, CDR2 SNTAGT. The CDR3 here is CASSEDRDTEAFF. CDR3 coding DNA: TGTGCCAGCAGTGAGGACAGGGACACTGAAGCTTTCTTT.

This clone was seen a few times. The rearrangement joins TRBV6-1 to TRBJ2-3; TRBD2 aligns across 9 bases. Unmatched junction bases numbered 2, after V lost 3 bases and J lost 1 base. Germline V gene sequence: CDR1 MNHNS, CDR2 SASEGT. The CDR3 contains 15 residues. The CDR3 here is CASSEVAGGTDTQYF. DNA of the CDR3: TGTGCCAGCAGTGAGGTAGCGGGAGGCACAGATACGCAGTATTTT.